A single sample gave rise to the 21 T cell receptor beta chains below, sequenced in a study of naive and memory T cell subsets. General study results and limits: Especially in CD8 cells, naive repertoires contained a few larger clonotypes, possibly CD45RA-re-expressing memory cells.

An equimolar mix of two oligonucleotides served as the beta constant-region primer for TRBC1 and TRBC2. Ligated cDNA was amplified by four rounds of PCR with nested alpha and beta constant-region primers and SP2. TCRdb processed the UMI-ligation and nested PCR reads anew with MiXCR; each CDR3 protein has one entry. The repertoire includes 150,000 or so distinct CDR3 sequences, approximately 24% of them detected once, and less than 0.13% sits in the top ten. The antigens of these receptors remain unknown. Sample: naive CD4+ T cells from blood. The receptor set was obtained from a human donor in good health.

This clonotype occurred many times. V and J are TRBV11-2 and TRBJ2-1, with a weak D call TRBD1 (6 bases). Deletions cut 1 base from V and 0 bases from J, with 16 bases between. Germline lookup yields CDR1 SGHAT and CDR2 FQNNGV. The length of the CDR3 is 18 residues. Here the CDR3 reads CASSLGTRDTASYNEQFF. The CDR3 DNA follows: TGTGCCAGCAGCTTAGGGACCAGGGACACCGCCTCCTACAATGAGCAGTTCTTC.

The gene calls are TRBV10-3 and TRBJ2-5; D possibly uses TRBD1 or TRBD2 (5 bases each). The CDR3 consists of 16 residues. V was shortened by 6 bases and J by 4 bases, with 21 bases between the two germline ends. Germline V gives CDR1 ENHRY, CDR2 SYGVKD. The CDR3 coding sequence is TGTGCCATCAGAGGTAGCGTTGGTCGGGACGCAGAGACCCAGTACTTC. Residues: CAIRGSVGRDAETQYF.

This clonotype was counted only a few times. The chain joins TRBV20-1 to TRBJ1-3, with 8 positions matching TRBD1. This CDR3 comprises 16 residues. Losses at the gene ends were 0 bases for V and 3 bases for J; bases not matched to a gene: 7. Germline V gene sequence: CDR1 DFQATT, CDR2 SNEGSKA (reference sequence). The CDR3: CSARDNRDRSGNTIYF. The DNA for the CDR3 is TGCAGTGCTAGAGATAATAGGGACAGGAGTGGAAACACCATATATTTT.

The chain links TRBV5-1 to TRBJ2-6; maybe TRBD1 (5 bases). The CDR3 runs to 15 residues. Trimming took off 5 bases at V and 0 bases at J, with 9 bases between the two ends. Looked up from germline, CDR1 is SGHRS and CDR2 is YFSETQ. In DNA form, the CDR3 reads TGCGCCAGCAGGGAAGGGGTCTCTGGGGCCAACGTCCTGACTTTC. As protein: CASREGVSGANVLTF.

The chain employs TRBV6-5 and TRBJ2-7; possibly TRBD1 for D (5 bases). Per the germline V gene, CDR1 is MNHEY and CDR2 is SVGAGI. The CDR3 runs to 13 residues. Trimming pared 5 bases from V and 1 base from J, leaving 9 bases between. The DNA for the CDR3 is TGTGCCAGCAGTCCCAGGGATTCCTACGAGCAGTACTTC. It yields the protein CASSPRDSYEQYF.

CDR3 in amino acids: CASSLRKLAVPSRTDTQYF. The CDR3 nucleotides are TGTGCCAGCAGCTTACGTAAACTAGCGGTGCCCTCACGCACAGATACGCAGTATTTT. J is TRBJ2-3 and V is TRBV7-2; TRBD2 matches 8 bases. The trim removed 2 bases at V and 1 base at J, leaving 14 bases unmatched. Germline V gene sequence: CDR1 SGHTA, CDR2 FQGNSA. The CDR3 has 19 residues.

This clonotype came up a few times. The rearrangement links TRBV7-2 to TRBJ2-7; D gene uncertain. Trimming cost V 1 base and J 6 bases, with 19 bases left between them. CDR3 length equals 16 residues. CDR1 is SGHTA and CDR2 is FQGNSA in the germline V gene. CDR3 sequence reads: CASSLVPSVGVSEQYF. The CDR3 DNA reads TGTGCCAGCAGCTTAGTCCCGTCTGTCGGAGTGAGCGAGCAGTACTTC. Full variable domain (outside the CDR3, taken from reference TRBV7-2 and TRBJ2-7): GAGVSQSPSNKVTEKGKDVELRCDPISGHTALYWYRQSLGQGLEFLIYFQGNSAPDKSGLPSDRFSAERTGGSVSTLTIQRTQQEDSAVYLCASSLVPSVGVSEQYFGPGTRLTVT.

This clonotype was seen only a few times. This chain joins TRBV28 and TRBJ2-3; perhaps TRBD2 as D (6 bases). Germline V gene sequence: CDR1 MDHEN, CDR2 SYDVKM. Trimming shortened V by 8 bases and J by 2 bases, and 11 bases separated the two germline ends. CDR3 length: 13 amino acids. The CDR3 region is CASLGGYTDTQYF. The CDR3 DNA reads TGTGCCAGCTTGGGGGGATACACAGATACGCAGTATTTT.

This clonotype has only a few counts. The rearrangement links TRBV7-9 to TRBJ2-5, with D unclear. Germline assignment: CDR1 SEHNR and CDR2 FQNEAQ (reference sequence). CDR3 length: 11 amino acids. V was clipped by 2 bases and J by 7 bases, with 5 bases between them. This CDR3 reads CASSLPGTQYF. In DNA form, the CDR3 reads TGTGCCAGCAGCTTACCCGGGACCCAGTACTTC.

The genes are TRBV27 and TRBJ2-5; 7 bases map to TRBD1. There are 14 residues in the CDR3. V was clipped by 5 bases and J by 4 bases; unmatched bases: 7. The V gene's germline CDR1 is MNHEY and CDR2 SMNVEV (reference sequence). In DNA form, the CDR3 reads TGTGCCAGCAGTACATACAGGGGTGGAGAGACCCAGTACTTC. Protein: CASSTYRGGETQYF.

The chain combines TRBV19 with TRBJ2-5; 10 bases are shared with TRBD2. The V segment lost 6 bases and the J segment 0 bases; nucleotides outside the gene matches: 4. Germline V gives CDR1 LNHDA, CDR2 SQIVND (reference sequence). The CDR3 is 15 amino acids. In DNA, the CDR3 is TGTGCCAGTAGATCCAGCGGGAGGGACCAAGAGACCCAGTACTTC. Translated, it gives CASRSSGRDQETQYF.

This clonotype was observed at least ten times. The CDR3 coding sequence is TGTGCCAGCAGCTTGTCTGGGGCAGCCCAAGAGACCCAGTACTTC. Translating it yields CASSLSGAAQETQYF. This chain uses TRBV7-9 with TRBJ2-5; D is possibly TRBD1 (5 bases). The CDR3 consists of 15 residues. Trimming cost V 3 bases and J 1 base, with 12 bases left between them. Germline V gene lookup returns CDR1 SEHNR and CDR2 FQNEAQ (reference sequence).

Only a few counts were recorded for this clonotype. V gene TRBV12-3 or TRBV12-4 combines with J gene TRBJ2-5; TRBD2 aligns across 7 bases. The CDR3 spans 12 residues. V shed 7 bases and J 5 bases; nucleotides not matched to a gene: 4. CDR3 nucleotide sequence: TGTGCCAGCACAGGACTAGTGGAGACCCAGTACTTC. It yields the protein CASTGLVETQYF.

This clonotype occurred a few times. The rearrangement joins TRBV20-1 to TRBJ2-1, with 8 positions matching TRBD2. V was pared by 3 bases and J by 7 bases, with 14 bases of the junction left unmatched. From germline, CDR1 is DFQATT and CDR2 SNEGSKA (reference sequence). CDR3 length: 16 amino acids. The CDR3 sequence is CSASLVSAGGSNEQFF. As DNA, the CDR3 is TGCAGTGCTAGTTTGGTTTCGGCGGGAGGATCGAATGAGCAGTTCTTC.

V and J are TRBV7-2 and TRBJ2-1; tentatively, D is TRBD2 (6 bases). Trimming shortened V by 6 bases and J by 1 base, and 7 bases separated the two germline ends. Looked up from germline, CDR1 is SGHTA and CDR2 is FQGNSA. The CDR3 runs to 13 residues. This CDR3 reads CASRGGSYNEQFF. The CDR3 DNA sequence: TGTGCCAGCAGGGGGGGATCCTACAATGAGCAGTTCTTC.

This clonotype was recorded a few times. The rearrangement joins TRBV28 to TRBJ2-7; 10 nucleotides agree with TRBD2. The CDR3 runs to 14 residues. The V gene end was trimmed by 7 bases and the J gene end by 6 bases; junction bases not matched to a gene: 9. From germline, CDR1 is MDHEN and CDR2 SYDVKM. CDR3 sequence reads: CASTTGLAYAEQYF. CDR3 sequence (DNA): TGTGCCAGCACCACGGGACTAGCGTACGCCGAGCAGTACTTC.

This clonotype was seen only once. The rearrangement joins TRBV7-2 to TRBJ2-3; D is perhaps TRBD1 or TRBD2 (6 bases each). This CDR3 spans 15 amino acids. V was cut by 3 bases and J by 1 base, with 11 bases left in between. Germline assignment: CDR1 SGHTA and CDR2 FQGNSA. The CDR3 coding sequence is TGTGCCAGCAGCTTCGGGGGCACGGGCACAGATACGCAGTATTTT. Translating gives CASSFGGTGTDTQYF.

The genes are TRBV5-1 and TRBJ2-2, with 7 bases lining up with TRBD1. CDR1 and CDR2 from the germline V gene are SGHRS and YFSETQ. The trim removed 2 bases at V and 0 bases at J, leaving 7 bases unmatched. The CDR3 is 17 amino acids. The CDR3 bases are TGCGCCAGCAGCTTTATTTTTCAGGGGGCGAACACCGGGGAGCTGTTTTTT. It is translated as CASSFIFQGANTGELFF.

This clonotype came up a few times. The genes are TRBV15 and TRBJ2-2; no clear D gene. V was cut by 0 bases and J by 3 bases, with 17 bases left in between. The CDR3 has 18 amino acids. In germline, CDR1 is LNHNV, CDR2 YYDKDF (reference sequence). This CDR3 is CATSRDNAYPQDTGELFF. Written as DNA, the CDR3 is TGTGCCACCAGCAGAGATAACGCGTACCCCCAGGACACCGGGGAGCTGTTTTTT.

This clonotype has at least ten counts. An end of the junction does not agree with germline; a read error may underlie this. This sequence joins TRBV28 and TRBJ1-5; 8 bases fit TRBD1. Germline lookup yields CDR1 MDHEN and CDR2 SYDVKM. The CDR3 spans 13 residues. CDR3 sequence reads: CASSTGGNRPQHF. Here the CDR3 DNA reads TGTGCCAGCAGTACAGGGGGTAATCGGCCCCAGCATTTT.

In this sample, this clonotype turned up a few times. CDR3 bases: TGTGCCAGCAGCTTCAGACTAGCGGGAACCGGGGAGCTGTTTTTT. Translation gives CASSFRLAGTGELFF. J is TRBJ2-2 and V is TRBV7-2, with 11 nucleotides matching TRBD2. The CDR3 is 15 amino acids. Unmatched junction bases numbered 2, after V lost 3 bases and J lost 5 bases. Germline-derived CDR1 and CDR2 are SGHTA and FQGNSA.